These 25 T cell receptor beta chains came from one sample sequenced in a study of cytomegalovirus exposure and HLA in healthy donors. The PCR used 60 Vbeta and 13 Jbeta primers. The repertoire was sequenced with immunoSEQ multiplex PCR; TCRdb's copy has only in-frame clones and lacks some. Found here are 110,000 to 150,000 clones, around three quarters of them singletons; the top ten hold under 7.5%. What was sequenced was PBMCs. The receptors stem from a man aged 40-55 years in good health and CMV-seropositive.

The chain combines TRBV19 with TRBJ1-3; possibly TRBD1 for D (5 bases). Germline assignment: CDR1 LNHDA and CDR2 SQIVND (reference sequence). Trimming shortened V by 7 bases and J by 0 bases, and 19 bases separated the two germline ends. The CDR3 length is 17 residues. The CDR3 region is CASTPRRTGNSGNTIYF. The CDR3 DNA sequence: TGTGCCAGTACCCCGCGTAGAACAGGCAACTCTGGAAACACCATATATTTT.

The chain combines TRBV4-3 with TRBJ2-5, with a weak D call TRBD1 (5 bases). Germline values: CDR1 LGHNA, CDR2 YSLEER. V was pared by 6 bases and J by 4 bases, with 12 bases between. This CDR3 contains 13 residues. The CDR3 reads CASSRQPGETQYF. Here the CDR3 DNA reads TGCGCCAGCAGTCGACAGCCGGGAGAGACCCAGTACTTC.

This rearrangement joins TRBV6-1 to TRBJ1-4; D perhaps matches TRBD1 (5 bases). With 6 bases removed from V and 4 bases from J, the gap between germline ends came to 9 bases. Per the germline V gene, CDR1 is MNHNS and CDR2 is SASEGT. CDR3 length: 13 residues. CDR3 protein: CASRGDLNEKLFF. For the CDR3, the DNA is TGTGCCAGCAGAGGGGATCTTAATGAAAAACTGTTTTTT.

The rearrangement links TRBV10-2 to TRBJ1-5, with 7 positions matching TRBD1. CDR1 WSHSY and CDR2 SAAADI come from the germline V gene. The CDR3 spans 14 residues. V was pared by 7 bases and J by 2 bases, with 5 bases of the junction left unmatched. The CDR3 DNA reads TGCGCCAGCACATCAGGGGGTGGCAATCAGCCCCAGCATTTT. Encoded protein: CASTSGGGNQPQHF.

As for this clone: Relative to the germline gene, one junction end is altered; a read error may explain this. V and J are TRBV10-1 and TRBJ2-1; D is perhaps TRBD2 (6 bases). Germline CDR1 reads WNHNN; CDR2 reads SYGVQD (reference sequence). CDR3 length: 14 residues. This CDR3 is CASSPGVSDNEQFF. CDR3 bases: TGCGCCAGCAGCCCGGGGGTCTCCGACAATGAGCAGTTCTTC.

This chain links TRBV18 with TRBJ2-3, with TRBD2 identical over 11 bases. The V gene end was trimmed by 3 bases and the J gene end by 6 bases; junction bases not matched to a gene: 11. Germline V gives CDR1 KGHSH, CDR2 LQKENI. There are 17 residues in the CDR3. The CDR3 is CASSPPSLAGGLDTQYF. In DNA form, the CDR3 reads TGTGCCAGCTCACCCCCCTCCCTAGCGGGAGGACTTGATACGCAGTATTTT.

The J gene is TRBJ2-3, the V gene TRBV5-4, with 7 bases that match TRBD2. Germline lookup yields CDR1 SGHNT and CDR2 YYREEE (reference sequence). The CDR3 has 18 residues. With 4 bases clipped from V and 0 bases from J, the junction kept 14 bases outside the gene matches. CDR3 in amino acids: CASSPPGGWRVSTDTQYF. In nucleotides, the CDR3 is TGTGCCAGCAGCCCTCCCGGGGGGTGGAGGGTGAGCACAGATACGCAGTATTTT.

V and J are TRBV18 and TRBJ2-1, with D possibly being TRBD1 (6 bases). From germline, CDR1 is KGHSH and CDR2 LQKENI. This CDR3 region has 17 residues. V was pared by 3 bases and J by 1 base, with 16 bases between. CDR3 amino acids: CASSPPADSASYNEQFF. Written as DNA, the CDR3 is TGTGCCAGCTCACCCCCCGCGGACAGCGCTTCCTACAATGAGCAGTTCTTC.

The CDR3 spells CAISPEGSFSNQPQHF. The CDR3 DNA reads TGTGCCATCAGTCCGGAGGGGAGTTTTAGCAATCAGCCCCAGCATTTT. The V gene is TRBV10-3, the J gene TRBJ1-5, with D possibly matching TRBD1 (5 bases). Germline assignment: CDR1 ENHRY and CDR2 SYGVKD. There are 16 residues in the CDR3. The V gene lost 5 bases and the J gene lost 0 bases, with 14 bases spanning the gap.

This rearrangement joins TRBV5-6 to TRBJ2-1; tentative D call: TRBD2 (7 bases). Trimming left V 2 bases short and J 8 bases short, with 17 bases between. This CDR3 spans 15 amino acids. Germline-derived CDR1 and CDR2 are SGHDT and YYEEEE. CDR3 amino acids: CASSFWGGVFDEQFF. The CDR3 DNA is TGTGCCAGCAGCTTTTGGGGGGGCGTCTTCGATGAGCAGTTCTTC.

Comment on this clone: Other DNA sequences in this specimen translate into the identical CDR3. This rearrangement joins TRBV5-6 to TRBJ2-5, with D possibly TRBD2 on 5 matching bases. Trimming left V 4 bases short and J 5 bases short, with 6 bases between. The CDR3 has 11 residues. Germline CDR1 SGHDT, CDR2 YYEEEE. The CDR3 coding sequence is TGTGCCAGCAGCCGCGGGGAGACCCAGTACTTC. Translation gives CASSRGETQYF.

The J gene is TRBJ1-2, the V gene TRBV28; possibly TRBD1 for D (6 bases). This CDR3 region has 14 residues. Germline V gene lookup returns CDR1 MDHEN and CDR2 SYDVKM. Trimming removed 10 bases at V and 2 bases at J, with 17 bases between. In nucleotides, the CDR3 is TGTGCCATCAACGGCTATGACAGGAACTATGGCTACACCTTC. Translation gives CAINGYDRNYGYTF.

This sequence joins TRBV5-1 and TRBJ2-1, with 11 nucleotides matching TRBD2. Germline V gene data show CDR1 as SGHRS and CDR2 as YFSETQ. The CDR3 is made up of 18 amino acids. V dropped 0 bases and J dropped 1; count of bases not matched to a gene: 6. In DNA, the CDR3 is TGCGCCAGCAGCTTGGCAACTAGCGGGAGATTGTCCTACAATGAGCAGTTCTTC. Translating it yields CASSLATSGRLSYNEQFF.

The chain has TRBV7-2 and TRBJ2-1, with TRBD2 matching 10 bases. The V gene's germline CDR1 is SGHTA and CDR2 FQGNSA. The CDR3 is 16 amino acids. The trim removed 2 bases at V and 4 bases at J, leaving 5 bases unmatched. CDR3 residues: CASSLSVLAGYNEQFF. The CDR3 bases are TGTGCCAGCAGCTTATCCGTACTAGCGGGGTACAATGAGCAGTTCTTC.

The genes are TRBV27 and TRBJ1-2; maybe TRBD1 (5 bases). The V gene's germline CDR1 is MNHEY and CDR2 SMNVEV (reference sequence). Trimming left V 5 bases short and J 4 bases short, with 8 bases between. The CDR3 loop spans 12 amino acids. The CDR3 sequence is CASSDRLYGYTF. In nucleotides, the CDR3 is TGTGCCAGCAGTGACAGACTCTATGGCTACACCTTC.

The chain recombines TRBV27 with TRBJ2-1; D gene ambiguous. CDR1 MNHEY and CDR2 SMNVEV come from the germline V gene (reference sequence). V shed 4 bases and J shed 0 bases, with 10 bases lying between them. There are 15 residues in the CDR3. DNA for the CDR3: TGTGCCAGCAGTTCCATCCTGAGCTCCTACAATGAGCAGTTCTTC. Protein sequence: CASSSILSSYNEQFF.

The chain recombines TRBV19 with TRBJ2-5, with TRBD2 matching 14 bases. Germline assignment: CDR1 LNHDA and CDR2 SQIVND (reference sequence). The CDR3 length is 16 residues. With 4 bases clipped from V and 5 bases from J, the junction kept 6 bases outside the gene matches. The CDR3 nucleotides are TGTGCCAGTAGTAGACTAGCGGGAGGGCCTGTGGAGACCCAGTACTTC. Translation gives CASSRLAGGPVETQYF. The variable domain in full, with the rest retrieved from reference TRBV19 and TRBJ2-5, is DGGITQSPKYLFRKEGQNVTLSCEQNLNHDAMYWYRQDPGQGLRLIYYSQIVNDFQKGDIAEGYSVSREKKESFPLTVTSAQKNPTAFYLCASSRLAGGPVETQYFGPGTRLLVL.

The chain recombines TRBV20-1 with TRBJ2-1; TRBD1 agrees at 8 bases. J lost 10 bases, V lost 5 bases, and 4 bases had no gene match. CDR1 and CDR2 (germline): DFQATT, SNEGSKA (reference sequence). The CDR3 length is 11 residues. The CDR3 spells CSAGRQGEQFF. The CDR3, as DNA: TGCAGTGCTGGACGACAGGGGGAGCAGTTCTTC.

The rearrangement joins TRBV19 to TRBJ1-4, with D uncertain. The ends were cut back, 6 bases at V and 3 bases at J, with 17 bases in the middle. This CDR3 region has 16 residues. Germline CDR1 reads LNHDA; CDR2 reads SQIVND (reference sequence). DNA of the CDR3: TGTGCCAGTAGGTTCAGTCCCGTTCGTGCTAATGAAAAACTGTTTTTT. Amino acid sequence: CASRFSPVRANEKLFF.

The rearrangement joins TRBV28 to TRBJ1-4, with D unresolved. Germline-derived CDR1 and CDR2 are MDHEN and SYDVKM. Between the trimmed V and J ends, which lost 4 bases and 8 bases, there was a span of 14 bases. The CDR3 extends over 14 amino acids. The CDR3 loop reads CASSSGLNWEKLFF. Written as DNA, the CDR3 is TGTGCCAGCAGTTCGGGTCTGAATTGGGAAAAACTGTTTTTT.

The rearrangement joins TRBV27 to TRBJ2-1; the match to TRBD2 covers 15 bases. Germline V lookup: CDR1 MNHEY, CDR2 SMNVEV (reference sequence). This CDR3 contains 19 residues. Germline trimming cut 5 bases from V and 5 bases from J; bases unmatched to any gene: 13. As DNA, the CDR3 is TGTGCCAGCAGTCTACAGAGACCGGGACTAGCGGGAGGACACAATGAGCAGTTCTTC. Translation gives CASSLQRPGLAGGHNEQFF.

This CDR3 reads CASSQGTAKLGSPLHF. In nucleotides, the CDR3 is TGTGCCAGCAGTCAAGGGACAGCAAAGTTAGGTTCACCCCTCCACTTT. The chain uses TRBV6-6 and TRBJ1-6; 7 bases are a match to TRBD1. Germline values: CDR1 MNHNY, CDR2 SVGAGI (reference sequence). After removal of 5 bases from V and 9 bases from J, the junction contained 13 bases not matched to a gene. The CDR3 spans 16 residues.

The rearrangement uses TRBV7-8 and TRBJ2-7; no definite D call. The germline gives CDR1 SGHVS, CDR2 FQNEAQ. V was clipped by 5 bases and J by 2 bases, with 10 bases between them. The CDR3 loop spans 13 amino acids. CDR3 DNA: TGTGCCAGCAGCATAGGAGCTACCTACGAGCAGTACTTC. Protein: CASSIGATYEQYF.

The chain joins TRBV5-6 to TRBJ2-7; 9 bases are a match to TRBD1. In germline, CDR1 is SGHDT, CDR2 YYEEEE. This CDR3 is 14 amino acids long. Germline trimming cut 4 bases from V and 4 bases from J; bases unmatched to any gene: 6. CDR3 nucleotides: TGTGCCAGCAGCGGCGGGACAGGGTTGTACGAGCAGTACTTC. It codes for CASSGGTGLYEQYF.

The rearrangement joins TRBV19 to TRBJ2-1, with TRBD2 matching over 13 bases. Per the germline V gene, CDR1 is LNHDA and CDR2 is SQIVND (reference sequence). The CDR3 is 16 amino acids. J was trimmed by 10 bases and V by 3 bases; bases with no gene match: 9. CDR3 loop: CASSILRGLAGREQFF. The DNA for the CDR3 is TGTGCCAGTAGTATCCTCCGGGGACTAGCGGGGAGAGAGCAGTTCTTC.